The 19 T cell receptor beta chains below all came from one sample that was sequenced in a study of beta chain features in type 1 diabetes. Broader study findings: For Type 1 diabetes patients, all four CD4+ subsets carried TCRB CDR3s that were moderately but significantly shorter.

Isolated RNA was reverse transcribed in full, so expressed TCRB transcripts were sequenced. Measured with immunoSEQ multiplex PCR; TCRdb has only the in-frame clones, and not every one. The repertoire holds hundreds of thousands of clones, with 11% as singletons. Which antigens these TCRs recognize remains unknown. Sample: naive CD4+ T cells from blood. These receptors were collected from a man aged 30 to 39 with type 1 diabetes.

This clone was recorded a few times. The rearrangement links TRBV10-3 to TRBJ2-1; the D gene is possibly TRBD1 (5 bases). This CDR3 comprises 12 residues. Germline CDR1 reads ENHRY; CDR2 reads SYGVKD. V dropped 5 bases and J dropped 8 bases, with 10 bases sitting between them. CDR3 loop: CAISTDSYEQFF. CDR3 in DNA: TGTGCCATCAGTACTGACAGCTATGAGCAGTTCTTC.

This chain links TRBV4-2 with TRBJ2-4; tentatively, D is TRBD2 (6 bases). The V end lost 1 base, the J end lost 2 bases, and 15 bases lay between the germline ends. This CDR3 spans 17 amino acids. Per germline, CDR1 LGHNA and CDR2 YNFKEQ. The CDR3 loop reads CASSQGDMAGTKNIQYF. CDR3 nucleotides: TGTGCCAGCAGCCAAGGAGATATGGCGGGGACCAAAAACATTCAGTACTTC.

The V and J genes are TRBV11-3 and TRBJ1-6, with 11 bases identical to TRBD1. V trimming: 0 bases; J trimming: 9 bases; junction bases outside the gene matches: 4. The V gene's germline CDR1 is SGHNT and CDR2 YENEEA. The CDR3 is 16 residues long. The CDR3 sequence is CASSLDPGQGASPLHF. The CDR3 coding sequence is TGTGCCAGCAGCTTAGATCCCGGACAGGGGGCTTCACCCCTCCACTTT.

In DNA form, the CDR3 reads TGTGCCAGCAGTTGGGCGGGGACGCAGTATTTT. Its protein product is CASSWAGTQYF. V usage is TRBV27 and J usage is TRBJ2-3, with TRBD2 as a possible D gene (6 bases). V lost 4 bases, J lost 9 bases, and 8 bases lay in between. This CDR3 spans 11 amino acids. Germline V gene sequence: CDR1 MNHEY, CDR2 SMNVEV (reference sequence).

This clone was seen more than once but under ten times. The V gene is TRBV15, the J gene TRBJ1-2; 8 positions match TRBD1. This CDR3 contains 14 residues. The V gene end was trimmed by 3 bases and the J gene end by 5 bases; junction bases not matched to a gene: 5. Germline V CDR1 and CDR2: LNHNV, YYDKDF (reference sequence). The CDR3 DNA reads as TGTGCCACCAGCAGCGACAGGGGTACTTATGGCTACACCTTC. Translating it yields CATSSDRGTYGYTF.

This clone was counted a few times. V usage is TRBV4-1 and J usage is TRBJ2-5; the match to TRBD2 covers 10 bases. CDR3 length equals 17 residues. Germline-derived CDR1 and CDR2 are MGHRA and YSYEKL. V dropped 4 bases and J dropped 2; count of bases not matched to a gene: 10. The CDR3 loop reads CASSPQRGGLRQETQYF. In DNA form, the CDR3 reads TGCGCCAGCAGCCCCCAGCGGGGGGGTCTCCGACAAGAGACCCAGTACTTC.

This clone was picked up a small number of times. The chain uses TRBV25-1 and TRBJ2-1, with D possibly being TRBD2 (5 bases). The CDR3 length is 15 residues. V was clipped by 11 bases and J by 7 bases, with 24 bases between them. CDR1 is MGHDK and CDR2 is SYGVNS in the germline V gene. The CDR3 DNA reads TGTGCCGCCTCCCCTCTTTTCGGGAAATATAATGAGCAGTTCTTC. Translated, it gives CAASPLFGKYNEQFF.

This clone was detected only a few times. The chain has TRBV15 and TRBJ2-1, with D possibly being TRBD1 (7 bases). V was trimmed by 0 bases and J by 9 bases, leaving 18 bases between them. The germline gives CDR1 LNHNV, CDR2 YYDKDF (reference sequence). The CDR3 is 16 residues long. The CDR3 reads CATSRDGRTGGVEQFF. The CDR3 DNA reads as TGTGCCACCAGCAGAGATGGGAGGACAGGAGGGGTTGAGCAGTTCTTC.

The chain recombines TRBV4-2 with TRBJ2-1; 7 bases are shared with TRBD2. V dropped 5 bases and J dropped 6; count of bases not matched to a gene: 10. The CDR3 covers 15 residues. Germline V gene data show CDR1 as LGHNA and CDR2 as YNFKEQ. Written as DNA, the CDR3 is TGTGCCAGCAGCATGACTAGCCCCGAGCCCAATGAGCAGTTCTTC. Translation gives CASSMTSPEPNEQFF.

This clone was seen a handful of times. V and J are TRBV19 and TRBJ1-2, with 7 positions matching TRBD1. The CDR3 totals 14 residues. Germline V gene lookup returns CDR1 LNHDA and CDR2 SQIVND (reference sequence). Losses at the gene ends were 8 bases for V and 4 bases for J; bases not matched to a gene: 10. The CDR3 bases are TGTGCCAGTTCGACAGGGAAGATGGTCTATGGCTACACCTTC. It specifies CASSTGKMVYGYTF.

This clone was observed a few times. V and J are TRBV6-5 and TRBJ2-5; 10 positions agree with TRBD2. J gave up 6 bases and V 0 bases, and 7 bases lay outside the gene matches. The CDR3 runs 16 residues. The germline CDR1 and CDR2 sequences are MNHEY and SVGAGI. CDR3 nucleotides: TGTGCCAGCAGTTACTCCATGGTGGGACTAGCGAAGACCCAGTACTTC. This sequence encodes CASSYSMVGLAKTQYF.

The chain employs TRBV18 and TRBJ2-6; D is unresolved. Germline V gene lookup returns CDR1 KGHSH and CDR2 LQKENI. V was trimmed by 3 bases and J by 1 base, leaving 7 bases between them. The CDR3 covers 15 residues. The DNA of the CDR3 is TGTGCCAGCTCACCTCTGGAGTCTGGGGCCAACGTCCTGACTTTC. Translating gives CASSPLESGANVLTF.

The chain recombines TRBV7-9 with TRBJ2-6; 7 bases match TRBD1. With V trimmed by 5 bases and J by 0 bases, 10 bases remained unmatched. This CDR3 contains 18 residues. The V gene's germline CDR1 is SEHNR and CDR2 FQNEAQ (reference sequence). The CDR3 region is CASSPLQGHPSGANVLTF. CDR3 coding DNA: TGTGCCAGCAGCCCCCTACAGGGGCACCCCTCTGGGGCCAACGTCCTGACTTTC.

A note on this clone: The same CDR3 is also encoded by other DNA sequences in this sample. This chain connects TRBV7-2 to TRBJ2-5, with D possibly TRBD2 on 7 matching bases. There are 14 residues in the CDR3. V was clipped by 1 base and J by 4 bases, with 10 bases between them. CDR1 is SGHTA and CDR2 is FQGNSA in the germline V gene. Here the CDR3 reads CASSLGGGRETQYF. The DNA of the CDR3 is TGTGCCAGCAGCTTAGGCGGGGGCCGAGAGACCCAGTACTTC.

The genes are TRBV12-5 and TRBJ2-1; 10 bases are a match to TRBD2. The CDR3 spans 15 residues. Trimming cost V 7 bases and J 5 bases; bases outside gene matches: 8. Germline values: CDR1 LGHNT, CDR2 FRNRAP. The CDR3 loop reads CASDGPSGGNNEQFF. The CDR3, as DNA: TGTGCTAGTGATGGGCCTAGCGGGGGAAACAATGAGCAGTTCTTC.

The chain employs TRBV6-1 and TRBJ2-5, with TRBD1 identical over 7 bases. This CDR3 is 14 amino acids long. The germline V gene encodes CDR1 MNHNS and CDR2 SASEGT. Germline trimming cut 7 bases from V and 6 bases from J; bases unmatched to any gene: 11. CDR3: CASTPTGWEKTQYF. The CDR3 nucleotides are TGTGCCAGCACCCCGACAGGGTGGGAAAAGACCCAGTACTTC.

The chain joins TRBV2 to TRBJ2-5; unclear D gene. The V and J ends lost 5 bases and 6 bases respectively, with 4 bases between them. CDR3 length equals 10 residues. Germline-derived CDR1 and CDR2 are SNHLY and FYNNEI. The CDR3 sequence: CASSQKTQYF. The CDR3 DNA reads TGTGCCAGCAGTCAAAAGACCCAGTACTTC.

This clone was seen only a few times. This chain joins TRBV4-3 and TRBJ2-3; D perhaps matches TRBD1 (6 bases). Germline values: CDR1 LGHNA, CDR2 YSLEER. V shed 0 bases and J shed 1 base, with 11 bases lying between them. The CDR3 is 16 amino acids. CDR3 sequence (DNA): TGCGCCAGCAGCCAAGACGCGTCAGGGGGCACAGATACGCAGTATTTT. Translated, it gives CASSQDASGGTDTQYF.

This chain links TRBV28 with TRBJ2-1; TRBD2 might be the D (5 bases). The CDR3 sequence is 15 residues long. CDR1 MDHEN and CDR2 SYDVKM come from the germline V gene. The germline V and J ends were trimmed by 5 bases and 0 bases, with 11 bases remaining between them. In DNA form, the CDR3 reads TGTGCCAGCAGTCGCTCGGGGAGCTCCTACAATGAGCAGTTCTTC. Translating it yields CASSRSGSSYNEQFF.